The 26 T cell receptor beta chains listed next were all sequenced from one sample in a study of beta chain features in type 1 diabetes. The antigens of these receptors remain unknown. Study-wide points: In all four CD4+ subsets, TCRB CDR3 length was significantly, moderately reduced in type 1 diabetes.

Since all of the isolated RNA was reverse transcribed, expressed TCRB transcripts were what got sequenced. TCRdb keeps only in-frame clones here, not all; method: immunoSEQ multiplex PCR. The repertoire holds hundreds of thousands of clones, with around an eighth as singletons. The sequenced sample was naive CD4+ T cells from blood. The receptors here all came from a man aged 18 to 30 with type 1 diabetes.

The table lists this clone with a few counts. The genes are TRBV6-5 and TRBJ1-5; TRBD1 might be the D (5 bases). CDR3 length: 14 amino acids. The V gene lost 6 bases and the J gene lost 4 bases, with 13 bases spanning the gap. Germline-derived CDR1 and CDR2 are MNHEY and SVGAGI. CDR3 region: CASSAWGGNQPQHF. CDR3 bases: TGTGCCAGCAGCGCTTGGGGCGGGAATCAGCCCCAGCATTTT.

This sequence joins TRBV2 and TRBJ2-7; D is possibly TRBD2 (6 bases). CDR1 is SNHLY and CDR2 is FYNNEI in the germline V gene. The CDR3 runs 12 residues. V lost 7 bases to trimming and J lost 5 bases, with 12 bases between them. CDR3 coding DNA: TGTGCCAGCACACCGGGAGTCCACGAGCAGTACTTC. It translates to CASTPGVHEQYF.

CDR3 sequence: CASRLGPGGVTGELFF. In DNA, the CDR3 is TGTGCCAGCAGACTAGGACCGGGAGGGGTCACCGGGGAGCTGTTTTTT. This chain joins TRBV7-9 and TRBJ2-2, with 8 bases matching TRBD2. Germline V gene lookup returns CDR1 SEHNR and CDR2 FQNEAQ (reference sequence). CDR3 length: 16 amino acids. V lost 6 bases to trimming and J lost 4 bases; unmatched junction nucleotides: 10.

The V gene is TRBV28, the J gene TRBJ2-5; D might be TRBD1 or TRBD2, each matching 6 bases. V was trimmed by 2 bases and J by 2 bases, leaving 21 bases between them. This CDR3 region has 18 residues. In germline, CDR1 is MDHEN, CDR2 SYDVKM. Here the CDR3 reads CASSLISRGGGTQETQYF. The CDR3 region has the DNA TGTGCCAGCAGTTTAATTTCTCGCGGAGGGGGGACTCAAGAGACCCAGTACTTC. The full variable domain, with the rest looked up from reference TRBV28 and TRBJ2-5, is DVKVTQSSRYLVKRTGEKVFLECVQDMDHENMFWYRQDPGLGLRLIYFSYDVKMKEKGDIPEGYSVSREKKERFSLILESASTNQTSMYLCASSLISRGGGTQETQYFGPGTRLLVL.

There are a few counts of this clone. V gene TRBV5-1 combines with J gene TRBJ2-5, with D tentatively TRBD1 or TRBD2 (6 bases each). Germline loops: CDR1 SGHRS, CDR2 YFSETQ. Trimming took off 4 bases at V and 5 bases at J, with 18 bases between the two ends. This CDR3 is 15 amino acids long. In DNA form, the CDR3 reads TGCGCCAGCAGCCCCGGAGGGGGTGGTGGCGAGACCCAGTACTTC. Residues: CASSPGGGGGETQYF.

The chain has TRBV28 and TRBJ1-4; D unclear. The CDR3 spans 15 residues. Germline CDR1 and CDR2: MDHEN and SYDVKM. V lost 4 bases and J lost 4, with 13 bases in between. CDR3 sequence reads: CASSSLPRVNEKLFF. CDR3 in DNA: TGTGCCAGCAGTTCCCTTCCCCGGGTTAATGAAAAACTGTTTTTT. Based on the CDR3 plus reference TRBV28 and TRBJ1-4, the full variable domain is DVKVTQSSRYLVKRTGEKVFLECVQDMDHENMFWYRQDPGLGLRLIYFSYDVKMKEKGDIPEGYSVSREKKERFSLILESASTNQTSMYLCASSSLPRVNEKLFFGSGTQLSVL.

There are a few counts of this clone. The gene calls are TRBV28 and TRBJ1-2, with 7 bases that match TRBD1. Germline CDR1 and CDR2: MDHEN and SYDVKM. This CDR3 has 14 amino acids. V lost 5 bases to trimming and J lost 4 bases; unmatched junction nucleotides: 7. This chain's CDR3 is CASSLTGKGYGYTF. CDR3 in DNA: TGTGCCAGCAGTCTGACAGGGAAAGGCTATGGCTACACCTTC.

The gene calls are TRBV18 and TRBJ2-5; D is uncertain. The V end was cut by 8 bases, the J end by 5 bases, with 12 bases between. Per germline, CDR1 KGHSH and CDR2 LQKENI. This CDR3 is 12 amino acids long. CDR3 sequence: CASAPGWETQYF. The CDR3 DNA sequence: TGTGCCAGCGCGCCAGGCTGGGAGACCCAGTACTTC. The variable domain in full, with the rest retrieved from reference TRBV18 and TRBJ2-5, is NAGVMQNPRHLVRRRGQEARLRCSPMKGHSHVYWYRQLPEEGLKFMVYLQKENIIDESGMPKERFSAEFPKEGPSILRIQQVVRGDSAAYFCASAPGWETQYFGPGTRLLVL.

The chain employs TRBV7-8 and TRBJ2-3; D tentatively reads TRBD1 or TRBD2 (5 bases each). Germline V gene lookup returns CDR1 SGHVS and CDR2 FQNEAQ. V was trimmed by 5 bases and J by 7 bases, leaving 19 bases between them. The CDR3 sequence is 15 residues long. The CDR3 loop is CASSPRRDPGYTQYF. In DNA, the CDR3 is TGTGCCAGCAGCCCGCGCCGGGACCCAGGATATACGCAGTATTTT.

The chain links TRBV5-1 to TRBJ1-5; D might be TRBD1 (6 bases). This CDR3 is 16 amino acids long. Germline V CDR1 and CDR2: SGHRS, YFSETQ. The germline V and J ends were trimmed by 0 bases and 2 bases, with 12 bases remaining between them. The CDR3 region has the DNA TGCGCCAGCAGCTTGGGTGGGGGGCTTGGCAATCAGCCCCAGCATTTT. This translates into CASSLGGGLGNQPQHF.

The chain combines TRBV7-2 with TRBJ2-5; possible D gene TRBD2, 6 bases. The V end was cut by 4 bases, the J end by 5 bases, with 14 bases between. The CDR3 runs 14 residues. Germline CDR1 is SGHTA and CDR2 is FQGNSA. The CDR3 region has the DNA TGTGCCAGCAGCTCTTCGACCCGGGGGGAGACCCAGTACTTC. Protein product: CASSSSTRGETQYF.

This clone was recorded a few times. V usage is TRBV29-1 and J usage is TRBJ2-5; 15 nucleotides align to TRBD2. Trimming took 5 bases from V and 2 from J; bases not matched to a gene: 6. The CDR3 has 16 residues. CDR1 and CDR2 from the germline V gene are SQVTM and ANQGSEA. The CDR3 loop reads CSVLGLAGGRQETQYF. CDR3 in DNA: TGCAGCGTTTTGGGACTAGCGGGGGGCCGTCAAGAGACCCAGTACTTC.

This clone has just a few counts. The chain joins TRBV2 to TRBJ2-2, with D uncertain. The germline CDR1 and CDR2 sequences are SNHLY and FYNNEI. The CDR3 is 13 amino acids. Trimming took off 4 bases at V and 2 bases at J, with 5 bases between the two ends. The CDR3 sequence: CASSALNTGELFF. The CDR3 DNA follows: TGTGCCAGCAGTGCACTTAACACCGGGGAGCTGTTTTTT. Filled out from reference TRBV2 and TRBJ2-2, the complete variable domain reads EPEVTQTPSHQVTQMGQEVILRCVPISNHLYFYWYRQILGQKVEFLVSFYNNEISEKSEIFDDQFSVERPDGSNFTLKIRSTKLEDSAMYFCASSALNTGELFFGEGSRLTVL.

This clone has just a few counts. The chain has TRBV14 and TRBJ2-7; D not resolved. V was cut by 1 base and J by 3 bases, with 7 bases left in between. There are 13 residues in the CDR3. The V gene's germline CDR1 is SGHDN and CDR2 FVKESK. The DNA for the CDR3 is TGTGCCAGCAGCCAAGGTTCAAACTACGAGCAGTACTTC. Amino acids: CASSQGSNYEQYF. Complete variable domain (other parts from reference TRBV14 and TRBJ2-7): EAGVTQFPSHSVIEKGQTVTLRCDPISGHDNLYWYRRVMGKEIKFLLHFVKESKQDESGMPNNRFLAERTGGTYSTLKVQPAELEDSGVYFCASSQGSNYEQYFGPGTRLTVT.

V gene TRBV9 combines with J gene TRBJ2-1; D ambiguous. The CDR3 has 12 amino acids. V shed 6 bases and J shed 5 bases, with 9 bases lying between them. CDR1 is SGDLS, CDR2 YYNGEE, per germline. CDR3 region: CASNTLNNEQFF. The DNA of the CDR3 is TGTGCCAGCAACACACTCAACAATGAGCAGTTCTTC.

The sample holds a few counts of this clone. J is TRBJ2-7 and V is TRBV4-2; D not certain. The germline V and J ends were trimmed by 4 bases and 3 bases, with 13 bases remaining between them. The CDR3 extends over 14 amino acids. Per the germline V gene, CDR1 is LGHNA and CDR2 is YNFKEQ. The CDR3 loop is CASSPHGVGYEQYF. The CDR3 nucleotides read TGTGCCAGCAGCCCCCACGGCGTTGGCTACGAGCAGTACTTC.

This chain uses TRBV29-1 with TRBJ2-3; the match to TRBD2 covers 7 bases. Trimming cost V 5 bases and J 2 bases; bases outside gene matches: 7. CDR3 length: 14 residues. Germline V gene data show CDR1 as SQVTM and CDR2 as ANQGSEA. The DNA for the CDR3 is TGCAGCGTTAAGTGGGGGGGATACACAGATACGCAGTATTTT. Translated: CSVKWGGYTDTQYF.

This clone has a handful of counts. Other nucleotide sequences from this sample produce the same CDR3. V gene TRBV4-2 combines with J gene TRBJ2-7; 8 bases align to TRBD1. V gave up 0 bases and J gave up 3 bases; unmatched junction bases: 4. This CDR3 contains 15 residues. Germline loops: CDR1 LGHNA, CDR2 YNFKEQ. CDR3 in amino acids: CASSQDGTGGYEQYF. CDR3 nucleotides: TGTGCCAGCAGCCAAGATGGGACAGGAGGCTACGAGCAGTACTTC.

The table lists this clone with a few counts. The rearrangement uses TRBV20-1 and TRBJ2-1, with D possibly matching TRBD1 (5 bases). CDR1 is DFQATT and CDR2 is SNEGSKA in the germline V gene (reference sequence). This CDR3 is built from 11 residues. The V gene lost 6 bases and the J gene lost 6 bases, with 9 bases spanning the gap. DNA of the CDR3: TGCAGTGCGGCAGGGTTCAATGAGCAGTTCTTC. Its protein is CSAAGFNEQFF.

The chain recombines TRBV29-1 with TRBJ2-1; 10 bases line up with TRBD2. The V segment lost 4 bases and the J segment 15 bases; nucleotides outside the gene matches: 6. Per germline, CDR1 SQVTM and CDR2 ANQGSEA. This CDR3 has 11 amino acids. The CDR3 reads CSVGPSGSGFF. The CDR3 DNA reads as TGCAGCGTTGGACCTAGCGGGAGTGGGTTCTTC.

This clone has only a few counts. The chain is built from TRBV5-1 and TRBJ1-1; unclear D gene. The V gene's germline CDR1 is SGHRS and CDR2 YFSETQ. The V gene lost 2 bases and the J gene lost 7 bases, with 12 bases spanning the gap. The CDR3 consists of 13 residues. For the CDR3, the DNA is TGCGCCAGCAGCTTCCTCCCGGGCGATGAAGCTTTCTTT. It translates to CASSFLPGDEAFF. Based on the CDR3 plus reference TRBV5-1 and TRBJ1-1, the full variable domain is KAGVTQTPRYLIKTRGQQVTLSCSPISGHRSVSWYQQTPGQGLQFLFEYFSETQRNKGNFPGRFSGRQFSNSRSEMNVSTLELGDSALYLCASSFLPGDEAFFGQGTRLTVV.

This clone turned up a few times. The chain links TRBV28 to TRBJ1-4; D remains ambiguous. V was clipped by 2 bases and J by 12 bases, with 13 bases between them. There are 13 residues in the CDR3. Germline lookup yields CDR1 MDHEN and CDR2 SYDVKM. CDR3 sequence reads: CASSLMVRRELFF. The CDR3 DNA sequence: TGTGCCAGCAGTTTAATGGTACGACGGGAACTGTTTTTT.

V gene TRBV6-6 combines with J gene TRBJ1-2; 9 bases map to TRBD1. The CDR3 spans 16 residues. J was trimmed by 6 bases and V by 2 bases; bases with no gene match: 10. From germline, CDR1 is MNHNY and CDR2 SVGAGI (reference sequence). The CDR3 nucleotides are TGTGCCAGCAGTTACCCCCGGGACAGGGTTTGGCATGGCTACACCTTC. Encoded protein: CASSYPRDRVWHGYTF.

Written as DNA, the CDR3 is TGTGCCAGCAGAGGAATCGGGGGTATTAGTGAAAAACTGTTTTTT. This encodes CASRGIGGISEKLFF. This chain connects TRBV25-1 to TRBJ1-4; TRBD1 might be the D (5 bases). Germline CDR1 is MGHDK and CDR2 is SYGVNS. Trimming took 6 bases from V and 7 from J, leaving 18 bases between them. The CDR3 spans 15 residues.

The chain joins TRBV6-5 to TRBJ2-7, with D unclear. Trimming took off 5 bases at V and 5 bases at J, with 7 bases between the two ends. This CDR3 spans 11 amino acids. CDR1 is MNHEY and CDR2 is SVGAGI in the germline V gene. The CDR3 loop reads CASSAGHEQYF. The CDR3 nucleotides are TGTGCCAGCAGTGCAGGCCACGAGCAGTACTTC.

CDR3 nucleotide sequence: TGTGCCAGCAGCCCCGGACAGGGGGTCGAGCAGTACTTC. It specifies CASSPGQGVEQYF. The rearrangement joins TRBV7-2 to TRBJ2-7; 10 bases are a match to TRBD1. Germline trimming cut 5 bases from V and 6 bases from J; bases unmatched to any gene: 4. The germline CDR1 and CDR2 sequences are SGHTA and FQGNSA. The CDR3 covers 13 residues.